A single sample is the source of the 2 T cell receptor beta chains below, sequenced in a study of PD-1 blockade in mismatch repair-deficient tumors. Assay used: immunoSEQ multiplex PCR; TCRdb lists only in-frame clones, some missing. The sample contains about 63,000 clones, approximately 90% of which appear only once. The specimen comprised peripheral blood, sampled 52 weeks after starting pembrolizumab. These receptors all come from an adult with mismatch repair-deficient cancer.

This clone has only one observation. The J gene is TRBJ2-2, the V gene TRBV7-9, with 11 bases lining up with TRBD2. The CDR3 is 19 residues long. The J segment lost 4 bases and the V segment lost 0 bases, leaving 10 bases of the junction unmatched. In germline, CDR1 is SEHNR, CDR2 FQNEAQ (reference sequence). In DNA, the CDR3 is TGTGCCAGCAGCTTAGCTACTAGCGGGAGAGCCCGGATCACCGGGGAGCTGTTTTTT. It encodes CASSLATSGRARITGELFF.

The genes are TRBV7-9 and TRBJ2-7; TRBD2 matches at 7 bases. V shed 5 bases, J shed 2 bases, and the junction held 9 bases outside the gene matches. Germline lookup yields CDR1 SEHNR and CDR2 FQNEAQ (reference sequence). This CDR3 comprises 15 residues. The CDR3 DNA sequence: TGTGCCAGCAGCGTCGCTAGCGGCCCCACCTACGAGCAGTACTTC. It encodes CASSVASGPTYEQYF.